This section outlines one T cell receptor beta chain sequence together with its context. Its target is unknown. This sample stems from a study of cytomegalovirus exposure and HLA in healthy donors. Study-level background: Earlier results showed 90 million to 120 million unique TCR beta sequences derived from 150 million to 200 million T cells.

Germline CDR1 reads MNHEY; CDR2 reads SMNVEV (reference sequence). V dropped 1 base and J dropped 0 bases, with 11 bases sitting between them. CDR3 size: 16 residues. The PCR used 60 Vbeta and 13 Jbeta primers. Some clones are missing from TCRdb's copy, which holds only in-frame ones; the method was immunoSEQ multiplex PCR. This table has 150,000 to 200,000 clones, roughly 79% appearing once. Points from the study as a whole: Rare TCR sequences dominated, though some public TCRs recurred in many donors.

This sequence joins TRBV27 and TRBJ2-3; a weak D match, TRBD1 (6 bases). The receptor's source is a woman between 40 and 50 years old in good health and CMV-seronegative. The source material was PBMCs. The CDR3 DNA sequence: TGTGCCAGCAGTTTATTCAGGGGACCCAGCACAGATACGCAGTATTTT. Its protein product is CASSLFRGPSTDTQYF.